This T cell receptor (beta chain) appears in the sequencing data of a study of cytotoxic CD8 clonotypes in ibrutinib-treated CLL. Across the study: The cohort had 11 relapsed/refractory and some 16 treatment-naive patients, 17 IGHV unmutated. Patients gave response samples after a median around eleven months of treatment, range 6 to 36. General study results and limits: Public clonotypes proved infrequent, and on treatment they shrank or remained steady.

Looked up from germline, CDR1 is LGHNA and CDR2 is YNFKEQ. This CDR3 is built from 16 residues. V was pared by 1 base and J by 6 bases, with 18 bases between. The assay was immunoSEQ multiplex PCR, and TCRdb's table has in-frame clones only and misses some. The sample consists of some 200,000 clones, around 70% of them appearing once. Turning to this clone: Its antigen is as yet unknown.

The sample was PBMCs, taken after 12 months of ibrutinib treatment. This receptor was identified in a human donor with chronic lymphocytic leukemia. The chain joins TRBV4-2 to TRBJ1-1; a weak D match, TRBD1 (6 bases). CDR3 region: CASSQARYNRAAEAFF. The CDR3 nucleotides are TGTGCCAGCAGCCAAGCCAGATATAACAGGGCCGCTGAAGCTTTCTTT.